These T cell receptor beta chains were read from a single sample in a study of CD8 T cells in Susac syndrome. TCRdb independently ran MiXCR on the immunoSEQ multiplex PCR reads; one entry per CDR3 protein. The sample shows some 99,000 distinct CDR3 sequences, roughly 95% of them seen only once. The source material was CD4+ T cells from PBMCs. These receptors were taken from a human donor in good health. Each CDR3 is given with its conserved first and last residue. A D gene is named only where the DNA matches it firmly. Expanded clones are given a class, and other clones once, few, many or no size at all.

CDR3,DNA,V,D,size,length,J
CASSQSCGLAYEQYF,TGCGCCAGCAGTCAATCTTGCGGACTAGCTTACGAGCAGTACTTC,TRBV23-1,TRBD2,-,15,TRBJ2-7
CASSHGGRVNEQFF,TGTGCCAGCAGCCACGGCGGGAGGGTTAATGAGCAGTTCTTC,TRBV3-1,TRBD2,-,14,TRBJ2-1
CASSQDERDEQYF,TGTGCCAGCAGCCAAGATGAAAGGGACGAGCAGTACTTC,TRBV3-1,-,once,13,TRBJ2-7
CASSVGRETQYF,TGTGCCAGCAGCGTAGGAAGGGAGACCCAGTACTTC,TRBV9,-,-,12,TRBJ2-5
CASTPASYEQYF,TGTGCCAGCACCCCCGCCTCCTACGAGCAGTACTTC,TRBV7-2,-,-,12,TRBJ2-7
CASSLTGSADEQFF,TGCGCCAGCAGCTTGACAGGGTCCGCTGATGAGCAGTTCTTC,TRBV5-1,-,-,14,TRBJ2-1
CASSYPRLAGVYEQFF,TGTGCCAGCAGTTACCCGAGACTAGCGGGAGTTTATGAGCAGTTCTTC,TRBV6-2/TRBV6-3,TRBD2,-,16,TRBJ2-1
CASSSTGTSGSDTQYF,TGCGCCAGCAGCTCCACCGGGACTAGCGGGTCAGATACGCAGTATTTT,TRBV5-1,TRBD2,-,16,TRBJ2-3
CATSEGTNYADTQYF,TGTGCCACCAGTGAAGGGACAAATTATGCAGATACGCAGTATTTT,TRBV24-1,-,-,15,TRBJ2-3
CASSLDRQETQYF,TGTGCCAGCTCCCTGGACCGACAAGAGACCCAGTACTTC,TRBV18,-,-,13,TRBJ2-5
CSVDRGGAGEAFF,TGCAGCGTTGATAGAGGGGGCGCGGGTGAAGCTTTCTTT,TRBV29-1,TRBD1,-,13,TRBJ1-1
CASGRGSYEQYF,TGTGCCAGCGGTCGGGGGTCCTACGAGCAGTACTTC,TRBV6-6,-,-,12,TRBJ2-7
CASSPRLATGNTIYF,TGTGCCAGCAGCCCTCGTTTAGCGACTGGAAACACCATATATTTT,TRBV7-8,-,-,15,TRBJ1-3
CSVGAAMNTGELFF,TGCAGCGTTGGGGCCGCCATGAACACCGGGGAGCTGTTTTTT,TRBV29-1,-,-,14,TRBJ2-2
CASSGDRNYGYTF,TGTGCCAGCAGCGGGGACCGTAACTATGGCTACACCTTC,TRBV5-4,-,-,13,TRBJ1-2
CSAINAGNEQYF,TGCAGCGCTATAAACGCGGGTAACGAGCAGTACTTC,TRBV29-1,-,once,12,TRBJ2-7
CASVRNSGANVLTF,TGTGCCAGCGTACGGAACTCTGGGGCCAACGTCCTGACTTTC,TRBV6-2/TRBV6-3,-,-,14,TRBJ2-6
CASNGLAGDTGELFF,TGTGCCAGTAACGGACTAGCGGGGGACACCGGGGAGCTGTTTTTT,TRBV19,TRBD2,-,15,TRBJ2-2
CASKRGDTDTQYF,TGTGCCAGCAAGCGGGGTGACACGGATACGCAGTATTTT,TRBV2,TRBD2,-,13,TRBJ2-3
CAWSWGSYNYGYTF,TGTGCCTGGAGTTGGGGCAGCTATAACTATGGCTACACCTTC,TRBV30,-,-,14,TRBJ1-2
CASSYSTASYEQYF,TGTGCCAGCAGTTACTCGACAGCCTCCTACGAGCAGTACTTC,TRBV6-5,-,-,14,TRBJ2-7
CASSQRTSGRLHYEQYF,TGCGCCAGCAGCCAACGGACTAGCGGGAGGTTACACTACGAGCAGTACTTC,TRBV4-1,TRBD2,once,17,TRBJ2-7
CASVGQGATNEKLFF,TGTGCCAGCGTCGGACAGGGGGCAACTAATGAAAAACTGTTTTTT,TRBV2,TRBD1,-,15,TRBJ1-4
CASMRGAYNSPLHF,TGTGCCAGCATGAGAGGAGCCTATAATTCACCCCTCCACTTT,TRBV7-9,-,-,14,TRBJ1-6
CASSLTSGTRELFF,TGTGCCAGCAGCTTGACTAGCGGCACCCGGGAGCTGTTTTTT,TRBV7-3,TRBD2,-,14,TRBJ2-2
CASSILAGGPEQRAGELFF,TGTGCCAGTAGTATCCTAGCGGGAGGGCCCGAACAACGGGCCGGGGAGCTGTTTTTT,TRBV19,TRBD2,-,19,TRBJ2-2
CASSVAPSGGNYEQYF,TGTGCCAGCAGTGTTGCTCCTAGCGGGGGGAACTACGAGCAGTACTTC,TRBV6-1,TRBD2,once,16,TRBJ2-7
CASTLEVGASSYEQYF,TGTGCCAGCACCTTAGAGGTCGGGGCTAGCTCCTACGAGCAGTACTTC,TRBV6-6,-,-,16,TRBJ2-7
CASSYRRSNTEAFF,TGTGCCAGCAGTTACCGTAGGTCGAACACTGAAGCTTTCTTT,TRBV6-5,-,once,14,TRBJ1-1
CSVYQRFSGNTIYF,TGCAGCGTTTACCAGCGTTTCTCTGGAAACACCATATATTTT,TRBV29-1,-,-,14,TRBJ1-3
CATSRDREGAYGYTF,TGTGCCACCAGCAGAGATCGGGAGGGGGCCTATGGCTACACCTTC,TRBV15,TRBD1,-,15,TRBJ1-2
CASGPTALGTEAFF,TGTGCCAGTGGCCCCACAGCCTTAGGGACTGAAGCTTTCTTT,TRBV19,-,-,14,TRBJ1-1
CASSLIPDTNEQFF,TGCGCCAGCAGCTTGATCCCAGACACCAATGAGCAGTTCTTC,TRBV5-1,-,-,14,TRBJ2-1
CASSGSWTDTQYF,TGTGCCAGCAGCGGCAGCTGGACAGATACGCAGTATTTT,TRBV9,-,-,13,TRBJ2-3
CSALNPRTGQRSSTDTQYF,TGCAGTGCTTTAAACCCTAGGACAGGCCAAAGATCTAGCACAGATACGCAGTATTTT,TRBV20-1,TRBD1,-,19,TRBJ2-3
CASSSPSYEQYF,TGTGCCAGCAGCTCCCCCTCCTACGAGCAGTACTTC,TRBV7-2,-,-,12,TRBJ2-7
CSIGKGTAYEQYF,TGCAGCATCGGAAAGGGGACCGCCTACGAGCAGTACTTC,TRBV29-1,-,-,13,TRBJ2-7
CAWAPGAAEAFF,TGTGCCTGGGCCCCCGGGGCGGCGGAAGCTTTCTTT,TRBV30,-,once,12,TRBJ1-1
CASSSLTGKRHYGYTF,TGTGCCAGCAGTTCATTGACAGGGAAAAGACACTATGGCTACACCTTC,TRBV6-5,TRBD1,-,16,TRBJ1-2
CASRTSGNEQYF,TGTGCCAGCCGGACTAGCGGAAACGAGCAGTACTTC,TRBV5-4,TRBD2,-,12,TRBJ2-7
CASTPPGLADQETQYF,TGTGCCAGCACCCCTCCGGGACTAGCGGACCAAGAGACCCAGTACTTC,TRBV28,TRBD2,-,16,TRBJ2-5
CSVDPRLAGDTQYF,TGCAGCGTTGATCCTCGACTAGCGGGAGATACGCAGTATTTT,TRBV29-1,TRBD2,once,14,TRBJ2-3
CASSLGAGDGRNTIYF,TGTGCCAGCAGCTTAGGAGCGGGGGACGGACGAAACACCATATATTTT,TRBV7-9,-,-,16,TRBJ1-3
CSAHREYEQYF,TGCAGTGCCCACAGGGAGTACGAGCAGTACTTC,TRBV20-1,-,-,11,TRBJ2-7
CAWSTGVDNQPQHF,TGTGCCTGGTCAACAGGGGTAGACAATCAGCCCCAGCATTTT,TRBV30,TRBD1,-,14,TRBJ1-5
CASTKSGGAGTGELFF,TGTGCCAGTACCAAAAGCGGGGGGGCCGGCACCGGGGAGCTGTTTTTT,TRBV19,TRBD2,-,16,TRBJ2-2
CASSQAAARSGANVLTF,TGCGCCAGCAGCCAAGCGGCAGCCCGCTCTGGGGCCAACGTCCTGACTTTC,TRBV4-3,-,once,17,TRBJ2-6
CASRSIQGIRVNTEAFF,TGTGCCAGCAGGTCCATACAGGGAATTCGGGTGAACACTGAAGCTTTCTTT,TRBV6-1,-,few,17,TRBJ1-1
CASRITGLGGAKLFF,TGTGCCAGCAGGATTACGGGCCTCGGGGGAGCTAAACTGTTTTTT,TRBV6-5,-,-,15,TRBJ1-4
CASSRGTGGNQPQHF,TGTGCCAGCAGTCGCGGGACAGGGGGCAATCAGCCCCAGCATTTT,TRBV28,TRBD1,once,15,TRBJ1-5
CSASLRAGRNTEAFF,TGCAGTGCTAGTCTGCGCGCAGGGCGGAACACTGAAGCTTTCTTT,TRBV20-1,-,-,15,TRBJ1-1
CAFTAPSGSGVTDTQYF,TGCGCCTTTACTGCCCCTTCGGGTAGCGGGGTCACAGATACGCAGTATTTT,TRBV20-1,TRBD2,-,17,TRBJ2-3
CASSPRQRVPYEQYF,TGTGCCAGCAGTCCCCGCCAGAGGGTTCCCTACGAGCAGTACTTC,TRBV2,-,-,15,TRBJ2-7
CASSLATSGGRGETQYF,TGTGCCAGCAGCTTGGCGACTAGCGGGGGGCGGGGAGAGACCCAGTACTTC,TRBV12-3/TRBV12-4,TRBD2,-,17,TRBJ2-5
CASSTDGRGVEAFF,TGTGCCAGCAGCACCGACGGGCGCGGTGTTGAAGCTTTCTTT,TRBV11-1,-,-,14,TRBJ1-1
CASSFGGQGIYEQYF,TGTGCCAGCAGTTTTGGGGGACAGGGTATCTACGAGCAGTACTTC,TRBV27,TRBD1,-,15,TRBJ2-7
CASSDGRVGYYGYTF,TGTGCCAGCAGTGACGGCAGGGTGGGGTACTATGGCTACACCTTC,TRBV2,-,-,15,TRBJ1-2
CASSDRGKNYNEQFF,TGTGCCAGCAGTGACAGGGGGAAAAACTACAATGAGCAGTTCTTC,TRBV2,TRBD1,-,15,TRBJ2-1
CATSSYRTQGAGELFF,TGTGCCACCAGCTCCTACAGGACCCAGGGAGCCGGGGAGCTGTTTTTT,TRBV24-1,-,-,16,TRBJ2-2
CASSLTPDRSDGYTF,TGCGCCAGCAGCTTGACCCCTGACAGGTCAGATGGCTACACCTTC,TRBV5-1,-,-,15,TRBJ1-2